The present T cell receptor (beta chain) was sequenced within a study of cytomegalovirus exposure and HLA in healthy donors listed by TCRdb under 2017. A note on the overall study: An earlier analysis of some 550 of the donors reported about 290 Gb of sequence data and around 120 million unique TCR beta sequences from about 180 million T cells. Along with the roughly 700-subject first cohort, a separate validation cohort of roughly 110 different subjects was used. Among approximately 370 genotyped donors of the cohort, an average of approximately 220,000 unique TCR beta nucleotide sequences was sequenced per donor, of which roughly 17% were non-productive. In a later genetic analysis, genome-wide SNP genotypes for about three fifths of the roughly 670 donors were used, and that subset was treated as a discovery cohort. Class I and class II HLA loci were covered by the typing at four-digit resolution. Several DR-DQ haplotypes were handled as single units for association and clustering because linkage in the cohort was strong. Donor age, sex, ethnicity and CMV serostatus were collected together with the repertoire data. The aim of the study was to test whether cataloging public T cell receptors could identify signatures of past pathogen exposure. A later analysis re-examined previously published TCR beta repertoires from about 670 donors and added high-resolution HLA genotyping to investigate patterns of TCR occurrence. Every discovery cohort repertoire had been produced on one sequencing platform. To predict cytomegalovirus infection status, the study combined high-throughput TCR immunosequencing, statistical association of individual TCRs with disease status, and machine learning. About 300 gigabases of sequencing data and 75 million to 85 million unique TCR sequences made up an early release that covered 500 to 650 HLA-typed donors. Typing coverage varied by locus: roughly 620-640 donors for A, B, C, DRB1 and DQB1; 522 for DQA1; nearly 610 for DPA1; more than 450 for DPB1. The genetic ancestry cluster associated with self-reported Caucasian donors included roughly four fifths of the roughly 410 genotyped donors. Rather than drawing on any new phenotypic data, the later analysis identified candidate immune exposures from TCR beta sequences and the way those sequences occurred across donors. The T cell repertoires of under 750 subjects were profiled by immunosequencing and related to cytomegalovirus serostatus. An earlier analysis of roughly 600 of the donors used high-throughput TCR beta sequencing to judge whether each TCR beta V gene segment behaved as functional or pseudogenic. General conclusions and limits of the study: A further reported finding was that TCR beta sequences accurately predicted the HLA-A and HLA-B alleles for most subjects in the first cohort. According to a later analysis, parvovirus B19, influenza, CMV and Epstein-Barr virus appeared linked to several top co-occurrence clusters. It was suggested by the authors that the approach could potentially be generalized to other disease states and immunological phenotypes. Some IMGT-functional V segments, including TRBV6-2 and TRBV6-3, could not be told apart with the 87-base-pair reads, so those segments were excluded. According to a later genetic analysis, donors in an Asian-associated ancestry cluster had fewer N-insertions in productive TCRs than the approximately 700-donor mean. In vitro tests confirmed that three of the cytomegalovirus-associated TCR beta chains recognize cytomegalovirus antigens. Cytomegalovirus status was reported to be diagnosed by the classifier with high specificity and sensitivity in both the original and validation cohorts. Presence/absence analyses assumed roughly uniform sequencing depth across donors, an assumption that may not hold. Most CMV-associated TCR beta chains appeared to be HLA-restricted in a later analysis, and the HLA associations seemed to be driven largely by CMV exposure. CMV serostatus was the only immune exposure information available for the cohort. The study gave a list of over 150 TCR beta chains associated with cytomegalovirus. HLA typing was unavailable for some donors at each locus, so association tests used only the typed subset. A later analysis found that HLA-associated TCR beta chains were more clonally expanded and had lower generation probabilities than equally common non-associated chains. The cohort was sequenced for TCR beta chains only, and without alpha or paired-chain data the features that could be detected were limited. In an earlier analysis of approximately 590 of the donors, most TCR beta V segments were observed in productive rearrangements about 87% or about 30% of the time, broadly matching IMGT annotations. Correlated functional status among segregating V segments might be attributable to linkage disequilibrium, but an unknown experimental factor could not be ruled out. A cluster of highly shared sequence variants was judged likely to represent a technical artifact of the sequencing pipeline. In a later analysis, the rate of TCR association differed among HLA loci, with DRB1 alleles having the most associated TCRs and HLA-C alleles having the fewest. Because counts were too low, seventeen rarely observed V segments, including chromosome 9 orphons, were left out of the earlier analysis of some 600 of the donors. An association between a missense DCLRE1C variant and V-gene and J-gene trimming of TCR beta chains was found in a later genetic analysis and replicated in an independent cohort. Across donors, most TCR sequences were observed very rarely, whereas some public TCRs were present in many individuals. A later analysis associated some 17,000 TCR beta sequences with specific HLA alleles at a false discovery rate of 0.05. When HLA alleles, especially DR and DQ, strongly co-occurred, attributing TCR associations to individual alleles was difficult.

Notes on this clone: It lacks a known antigen. No clone much larger than this one lies a single base away; base qualities are absent.

The cohort comprised fewer than 700 healthy bone marrow donors. At the time of sampling, every cohort member was nominally healthy, though immune exposures that went unrecorded were likely present. The donor tested CMV seropositive, placing the donor among the roughly 300 seropositive members of the cohort. Every donor gave a peripheral blood sample, and the peripheral blood mononuclear cells from that sample were used for TCR beta sequencing. Genomic DNA was extracted from the blood cell samples with the Qiagen DNeasy Blood Extraction Kit. Including cysteine and phenylalanine, the CDR3 has 13 amino acids. Left in the record is the CDR3 DNA by itself, 39 bases read in frame from the first base. The germline V gene yields SGHDN for CDR1 and FVKESK for CDR2. V is shortened by 1 base, J by 12 bases, and the region joining them spans 13 bases. The library came from the immunoSEQ multiplex PCR assay. For the multiplex PCR, a mixture combining 60 forward primers for TCR Vbeta segments and 13 reverse primers for TCR Jbeta segments was used. The CDR3 region of rearranged TCR beta genes was amplified from genomic DNA by a multiplex PCR assay. On the Illumina HiSeq System, the amplified TCR beta libraries were sequenced as 87-base-pair reads. Concerning the study's data processing: A later analysis tallied 75 million to 95 million unique TCR beta chains across the 550 to 850 repertoires, and around 12 million of those chains were shared by two or more donors. A nearest-neighbor algorithm error-corrected the raw reads and collapsed the reads into unique sequences, merging closely related sequences to remove PCR and sequencing errors. Alignment of CDR3 sequences to IMGT reference sequences was used to assign V, D and J gene segments. For a sequence to be retained, a match of at least six nucleotides to both a V gene segment and a J gene segment was required. A rearrangement counted as productive if the CDR3 had no stop codons and remained in frame with V and J, and every other rearrangement counted as non-productive. CDR3 was defined according to IMGT convention as the region running from the second conserved V-encoded cysteine to the conserved J-encoded phenylalanine. Sequences without an unambiguous match to a single V gene segment were excluded from the earlier analysis of 587 of the donors. In an earlier analysis of 500 to 750 of the donors, V segments were called functional above 56.7% productive rearrangements and were called segregating when the between-donor standard deviation exceeded 5%. To diagnose cytomegalovirus status from the catalog of TCR beta chain sequences, a statistical classification framework was built. A later analysis assigned V and J genes by comparing TCR nucleotide sequences with IMGT/GENE-DB human TR gene sequences. Using the TCRdist pipeline, a later analysis assigned CDR3 sequences along with most-parsimonious VDJ recombination scenarios. In a later analysis, each TCR beta chain was defined by its CDR3 amino acid sequence together with its V-gene family, and reads without a unique V-gene family were excluded. A later analysis removed roughly 590 highly shared, low-generation-probability nucleotide sequences to deal with suspected cross-contamination and a sequencing artifact. For each public chain, a later analysis derived a clonal expansion index from normalized ranks of inferred template counts within each repertoire. A later analysis computed generation probabilities with a VDJ recombination model fitted to out-of-frame rearrangements, and checked the results against IGoR. A later analysis scored TCR-TCR, TCR-HLA and TCR-CMV co-occurrence with hypergeometric tests, applying a repertoire-size bias correction to TCR pairs. False discovery rates were estimated in a later analysis by permuting HLA or CMV assignments 20 times. In a later analysis, co-occurring TCRs were grouped with DBSCAN, and TCRdist sequence similarity was added when clustering was performed within HLA-allele-positive subsets. Co-occurrence clustering excluded repertoires with fewer than 30,000 or more than 120,000 public chains, plus five with anomalous nucleotide sharing. In its TCRdb copy, this immuneACCESS table keeps in-frame sequences only and misses some clones. Where compared with another copy, unresolved V genes explain less than half of these, and the others have no known cause. That table gives V, J and clone size, and the DNA gave D and trimming. Here the sample has 55,000 to 80,000 clones; roughly 77% occur a single time. Together, the top ten hold roughly a quarter of the sample.

Sequenced: PBMCs. The receptor was derived from a woman aged 35 to 49 in good health and CMV-seropositive. The sequence is built from TRBV14 and TRBJ2-1; the D gene is perhaps TRBD2, on 6 matching bases. The CDR3 in this case is CASSQVATSRQFF. The DNA sequence follows: TGTGCCAGCAGCCAAGTTGCAACTAGCCGGCAGTTCTTC.